This T cell receptor (beta chain) was retrieved from a study of regulatory T cells in long-lasting Graves disease. CDR1 is MNHEY and CDR2 is SVGAGI in the germline V gene. V was trimmed by 0 bases and J by 4 bases, leaving 13 bases between them. The CDR3 runs to 15 residues. Time point in this sample: persistent/refractory GD, antithyroid drugs over 5 years with positive TRAb. The TCR library used RNA extracted from PBMCs. Building the TCR beta libraries relied on iRepertoire HTBI primers, and CDR3 regions underwent Arm-PCR. TCRdb recomputed calls from the multiplex PCR reads with MiXCR, one row per CDR3 protein. The sample shows approximately 470,000 distinct CDR3 sequences, more than 20% of them seen only once. About this clonotype: A much larger clone lies one base from this, so it may be a read error. Lacking the conserved final phenylalanine or tryptophan, this CDR3 likely reflects a read error.

The receptor was isolated from a female donor with Graves disease. The sample was peripheral blood mononuclear cells (PBMCs), taken when the disease was refractory, from a patient treated with antithyroid drugs. The rearrangement uses TRBV6-5 and TRBJ2-7; D gene unclear. CDR3 sequence (DNA): TGTGCCAGCAGTTACTCTATTCACAACTCTTACGAGCAGTACTCC. Translating it yields CASSYSIHNSYEQYS.